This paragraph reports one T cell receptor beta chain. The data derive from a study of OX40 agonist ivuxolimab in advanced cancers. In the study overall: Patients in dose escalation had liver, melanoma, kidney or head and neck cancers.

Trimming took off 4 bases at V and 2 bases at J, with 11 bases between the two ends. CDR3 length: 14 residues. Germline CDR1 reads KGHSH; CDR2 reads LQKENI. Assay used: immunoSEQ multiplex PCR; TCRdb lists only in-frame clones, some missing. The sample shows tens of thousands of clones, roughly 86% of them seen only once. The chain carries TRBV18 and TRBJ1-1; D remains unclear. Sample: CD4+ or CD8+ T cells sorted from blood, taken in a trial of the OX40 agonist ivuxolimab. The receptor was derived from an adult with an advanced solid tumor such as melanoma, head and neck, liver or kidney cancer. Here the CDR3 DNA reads TGTGCCAGCTCACTAGGGAGCGGAAACACTGAAGCTTTCTTT. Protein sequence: CASSLGSGNTEAFF.